Included here is one T cell receptor beta chain sequence, with context. Its antigen is currently unknown. This sample was included in a study of CD8+ T cells in alopecia areata. General study results and limits: Normal skin's resident alphabeta T cells are also sequenced in scalp samples.

It was for five or six patients that CD4+ cells were sorted into CD25+CD127- cells. V gave up 5 bases and J gave up 1 base, with 15 bases separating them. The CDR3 covers 16 residues. Germline V gene data show CDR1 as MNHEY and CDR2 as SMNVEV (reference sequence). RNA was isolated and reverse transcribed to cDNA, the sequencing template. Sequencing used immunoSEQ multiplex PCR; TCRdb keeps in-frame clones, though not all of them. The sample lists about 20,000 clones, roughly 62% occurring once. Sequencing input: CD4+ Tregs sorted from blood. This chain uses TRBV27 with TRBJ2-1; D remains ambiguous. The source of this sequence is a human donor with alopecia areata. In DNA, the CDR3 is TGTGCCAGCAGTCCCCAACTGGTTCGGTCCTACAATGAGCAGTTCTTC. Encoded protein: CASSPQLVRSYNEQFF.